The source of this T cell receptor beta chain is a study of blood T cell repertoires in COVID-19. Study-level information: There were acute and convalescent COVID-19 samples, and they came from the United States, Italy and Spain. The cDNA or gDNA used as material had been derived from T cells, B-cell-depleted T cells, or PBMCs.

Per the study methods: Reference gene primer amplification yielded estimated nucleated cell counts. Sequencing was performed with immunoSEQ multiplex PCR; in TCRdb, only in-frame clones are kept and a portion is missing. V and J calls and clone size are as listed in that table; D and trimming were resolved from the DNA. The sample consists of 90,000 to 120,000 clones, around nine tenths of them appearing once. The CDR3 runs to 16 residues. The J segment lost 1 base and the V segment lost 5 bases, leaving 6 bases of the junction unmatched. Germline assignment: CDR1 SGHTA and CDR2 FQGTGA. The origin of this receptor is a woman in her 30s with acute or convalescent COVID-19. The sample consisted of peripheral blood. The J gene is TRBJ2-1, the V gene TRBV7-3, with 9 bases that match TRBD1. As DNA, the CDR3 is TGTGCCAGCAGCACCGGCGGGACAGGGTCCTACAATGAGCAGTTCTTC. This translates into CASSTGGTGSYNEQFF.